The 18 T cell receptor beta chains given below trace back to one sample, sequenced in a study of blood T cell repertoires in COVID-19. TCRdb's copy holds only in-frame clones and misses some; the assay was immunoSEQ multiplex PCR. Among 90,000 to 120,000 clones listed, about 93% were seen once. The specimen sequenced was peripheral blood. Receptors originate from a young woman with acute or convalescent COVID-19.

The J gene is TRBJ2-7, the V gene TRBV18; 7 bases fit TRBD2. The V gene end was trimmed by 6 bases and the J gene end by 3 bases; junction bases not matched to a gene: 5. The CDR3 contains 13 residues. CDR1 and CDR2 from the germline V gene are KGHSH and LQKENI. CDR3: CASSLAGGYEQYF. The CDR3 bases are TGTGCCAGCTCTTTAGCGGGTGGCTACGAGCAGTACTTC.

The chain links TRBV5-6 to TRBJ1-2; tentatively, D is TRBD1 (5 bases). This CDR3 is 14 amino acids long. Germline CDR1 reads SGHDT; CDR2 reads YYEEEE. The V end lost 0 bases, the J end lost 4 bases, and 10 bases lay between the germline ends. CDR3 residues: CASSLGQGPYGYTF. CDR3 coding DNA: TGTGCCAGCAGCTTGGGGCAGGGTCCCTATGGCTACACCTTC.

The rearrangement uses TRBV6-2 or TRBV6-3 and TRBJ2-3; TRBD1 is a possible D gene (5 bases). Trimming pared 1 base from V and 8 bases from J, leaving 13 bases between. CDR3 size: 14 residues. Germline V gene lookup returns CDR1 MNHEY and CDR2 SVGEGT. DNA of the CDR3: TGTGCCAGCAGTTACTTGCCGACAGTTACTACGCAGTATTTT. Translating it yields CASSYLPTVTTQYF.

Here the CDR3 DNA reads TGTGCCAGTAGTGTCGACAGGGTCTATAATTCACCCCTCCACTTT. Amino acid sequence: CASSVDRVYNSPLHF. J is TRBJ1-6 and V is TRBV19; TRBD1 matches 7 bases. Germline V gene lookup returns CDR1 LNHDA and CDR2 SQIVND (reference sequence). This CDR3 spans 15 amino acids. Unmatched junction bases numbered 4, after V lost 5 bases and J lost 3 bases.

The CDR3 region has the DNA TGTGCCAGCAGCTTGTGGTACGGGGGGCCCTTCACAGATACGCAGTATTTT. The encoded protein is CASSLWYGGPFTDTQYF. V and J are TRBV5-4 and TRBJ2-3; D perhaps matches TRBD2 (7 bases). Germline V gives CDR1 SGHNT, CDR2 YYREEE (reference sequence). The CDR3 contains 17 residues. V was pared by 1 base and J by 2 bases, with 17 bases between.

In DNA form, the CDR3 reads TGTGCCAGCACCCCCGCAGGGGCGGTGTCACCCCTCCACTTT. As protein: CASTPAGAVSPLHF. The gene calls are TRBV6-5 and TRBJ1-6; the D gene is possibly TRBD1 (6 bases). V lost 7 bases and J lost 10, with 17 bases in between. This CDR3 is 14 amino acids long. From germline, CDR1 is MNHEY and CDR2 SVGAGI.

This chain uses TRBV6-1 with TRBJ1-2, with 8 nucleotides matching TRBD1. Germline-derived CDR1 and CDR2 are MNHNS and SASEGT. The trim removed 5 bases at V and 5 bases at J, leaving 10 bases unmatched. The CDR3 totals 15 residues. The CDR3 sequence is CASSQRTGRDYGYTF. CDR3 sequence (DNA): TGTGCCAGCAGTCAAAGGACAGGGAGGGATTATGGCTACACCTTC.

The CDR3, as DNA: TGCGCCAGCAGCCAAGTCGTTGGGAGCTATAGCAATCAGCCCCAGCATTTT. This codes for CASSQVVGSYSNQPQHF. This chain connects TRBV4-3 to TRBJ1-5; the D is unclear. The CDR3 has 17 amino acids. V was trimmed by 1 base and J by 0 bases, leaving 13 bases between them. Germline values: CDR1 LGHNA, CDR2 YSLEER.

V is TRBV30 and J is TRBJ2-7; D remains ambiguous. The CDR3 is 14 residues long. Trimming stripped 2 bases from V and 2 bases from J, with 13 bases between. Germline CDR1 GTSNPN, CDR2 SVGIG (reference sequence). CDR3 residues: CAWSRQMEPYEQYF. The DNA for the CDR3 is TGTGCCTGGAGTAGGCAGATGGAGCCCTACGAGCAGTACTTC. The complete variable domain, with remaining parts taken from reference TRBV30 and TRBJ2-7, reads SQTIHQWPATLVQPVGSPLSLECTVEGTSNPNLYWYRQAAGRGLQLLFYSVGIGQISSEVPQNLSASRPQDRQFILSSKKLLLSDSGFYLCAWSRQMEPYEQYFGPGTRLTVT.

As DNA, the CDR3 is TGTGCCAGCAGCAAGGTAACCGGGACAGGGCGACAAGAGACCCAGTACTTC. It specifies CASSKVTGTGRQETQYF. The J gene is TRBJ2-5, the V gene TRBV21-1; the table names TRBD1, a call not compared with the DNA. TRBV21-1 is annotated as a pseudogene. The CDR3 runs 17 residues.

The gene calls are TRBV3-1 (or the pseudogene TRBV3-2) and TRBJ1-2; 10 bases are a match to TRBD1. Looked up from germline, CDR1 is LGHDT and CDR2 is YNNKEL (reference sequence). The CDR3 runs 16 residues. The J segment lost 7 bases and the V segment lost 4 bases, leaving 12 bases of the junction unmatched. The CDR3 DNA is TGTGCCAGCAGCCTTACAAAGGGACAGGGGAGAGGTGGCTACACCTTC. Encoded protein: CASSLTKGQGRGGYTF.

The chain has TRBV5-1 and TRBJ2-3; TRBD2 matches at 11 bases. The CDR3 consists of 15 residues. Trimming took 4 bases from V and 3 from J; bases not matched to a gene: 4. CDR1 SGHRS and CDR2 YFSETQ come from the germline V gene. DNA of the CDR3: TGCGCCAGCAGCGCACTAGCGGGAGAAACAGATACGCAGTATTTT. Its protein product is CASSALAGETDTQYF. The entire variable domain, with the rest obtained from reference TRBV5-1 and TRBJ2-3, is as follows: KAGVTQTPRYLIKTRGQQVTLSCSPISGHRSVSWYQQTPGQGLQFLFEYFSETQRNKGNFPGRFSGRQFSNSRSEMNVSTLELGDSALYLCASSALAGETDTQYFGPGTRLTVL.

The chain recombines TRBV6-2 or TRBV6-3 with TRBJ1-1; D not resolved. Between the trimmed V and J ends, which lost 0 bases and 5 bases, there was a span of 19 bases. Germline V gene data show CDR1 as MNHEY and CDR2 as SVGEGT. The CDR3 has 17 amino acids. The CDR3 protein is CASSYSFSAGSGTEAFF. In DNA form, the CDR3 reads TGTGCCAGCAGTTACTCCTTTTCGGCCGGGAGCGGGACTGAAGCTTTCTTT.

The chain links TRBV6-2 or TRBV6-3 to TRBJ2-7, with D perhaps TRBD2 (6 bases). V lost 5 bases and J 2 bases, leaving 19 bases between the germline ends. This CDR3 region has 16 residues. Looked up from germline, CDR1 is MNHEY and CDR2 is SVGEGT. This CDR3 is CASSDPGTSSTYEQYF. In DNA form, the CDR3 reads TGTGCCAGCAGTGACCCCGGGACTTCCAGTACCTACGAGCAGTACTTC.

The CDR3 sequence is CASSQDSAGGSEKLFF. DNA of the CDR3: TGTGCCAGCAGCCAAGATTCAGCAGGGGGCAGTGAAAAACTGTTTTTT. The V call is TRBV3-1 (or the pseudogene TRBV3-2), the J call TRBJ1-4; TRBD1 matches at 8 bases. CDR1 is LGHDT and CDR2 is YNNKEL in the germline V gene (reference sequence). The CDR3 has 16 amino acids. J gave up 7 bases and V 0 bases, and 7 bases lay outside the gene matches.

The chain employs TRBV27 and TRBJ1-5, with D hard to call. The V and J ends lost 6 bases and 4 bases respectively, with 10 bases between them. The CDR3 consists of 13 residues. From germline, CDR1 is MNHEY and CDR2 SMNVEV (reference sequence). CDR3 amino acids: CASRNRSNQPQHF. CDR3 bases: TGTGCCAGCAGGAACAGATCAAATCAGCCCCAGCATTTT.

This clone was counted between two and nine times. The V call is TRBV30, the J call TRBJ2-7; the match to TRBD1 covers 7 bases. The length of the CDR3 is 14 residues. With V trimmed by 3 bases and J by 2 bases, 7 bases remained unmatched. Looked up from germline, CDR1 is GTSNPN and CDR2 is SVGIG (reference sequence). CDR3 sequence: CAWRIRGSAYEQYF. The CDR3 region has the DNA TGTGCCTGGAGAATCAGGGGGTCGGCCTACGAGCAGTACTTC.

This rearrangement joins TRBV10-1 to TRBJ2-1; possibly TRBD2 for D (5 bases). Deletions cut 6 bases from V and 6 bases from J, with 9 bases between. This CDR3 contains 12 residues. CDR1 and CDR2 from the germline V gene are WNHNN and SYGVQD (reference sequence). CDR3 sequence: CASSLEGNEQFF. Here the CDR3 DNA reads TGCGCCAGCAGCTTAGAGGGCAATGAGCAGTTCTTC.